Below, 3 T cell receptor beta chains from the same sample are listed, as sequenced in a study of human T cells and chemical hapten exposure. As for time point: patch test 3, about 24 weeks after DPC sensitization. Treatment denoted: therapeutic diphenylcyclopropenone sensitization with weekly scalp DPC. TCRdb processed the RACE reads anew with MiXCR; each CDR3 protein has one entry. The sample yields about 30,000 distinct CDR3 sequences, 5.5% to 6.5% seen once. This sample comprised whole blood, obtained in connection with sensitization to the hapten diphenylcyclopropenone (DPC). These receptor sequences come from a man aged 25 to 40 with alopecia areata. Some clones in this sample may be carry-over from other donors' samples.

This clonotype has a single count. The chain couples TRBV13 to TRBJ1-3; 7 bases match TRBD1. Trimming cost V 6 bases and J 1 base; bases outside gene matches: 6. Germline lookup yields CDR1 PRHDT and CDR2 FYEKMQ (reference sequence). The CDR3 is made up of 15 amino acids. The CDR3 DNA reads TGTGCCAGCAGGCGTCCGGGACAGTCTGGAAACACCATATATTTT. Translating it yields CASRRPGQSGNTIYF. Full variable domain (remainder filled in from reference TRBV13 and TRBJ1-3): AAGVIQSPRHLIKEKRETATLKCYPIPRHDTVYWYQQGPGQDPQFLISFYEKMQSDKGSIPDRFSAQQFSDYHSELNMSSLELGDSALYFCASRRPGQSGNTIYFGEGSWLTVV.

This clonotype counts as medium-sized. The V call is TRBV6-2 or TRBV6-3, the J call TRBJ2-3; a weak D match, TRBD2 (6 bases). Germline CDR1 MNHEY, CDR2 SVGEGT. This CDR3 contains 16 residues. V was pared by 6 bases and J by 1 base, with 17 bases between. The CDR3 DNA sequence: TGTGCCAGCAGCTTCAACCCGGGGGAACGCACAGATACGCAGTATTTT. This encodes CASSFNPGERTDTQYF.

This clonotype has at least ten counts. The J gene is TRBJ1-5, the V gene TRBV2, with D unresolved. CDR3 size: 15 residues. V was trimmed by 5 bases and J by 6 bases, leaving 17 bases between them. Germline lookup yields CDR1 SNHLY and CDR2 FYNNEI. The CDR3 here is CASSPLAGEFQPQHF. The CDR3 region has the DNA TGTGCCAGCAGTCCCTTGGCCGGGGAGTTTCAGCCCCAGCATTTT.